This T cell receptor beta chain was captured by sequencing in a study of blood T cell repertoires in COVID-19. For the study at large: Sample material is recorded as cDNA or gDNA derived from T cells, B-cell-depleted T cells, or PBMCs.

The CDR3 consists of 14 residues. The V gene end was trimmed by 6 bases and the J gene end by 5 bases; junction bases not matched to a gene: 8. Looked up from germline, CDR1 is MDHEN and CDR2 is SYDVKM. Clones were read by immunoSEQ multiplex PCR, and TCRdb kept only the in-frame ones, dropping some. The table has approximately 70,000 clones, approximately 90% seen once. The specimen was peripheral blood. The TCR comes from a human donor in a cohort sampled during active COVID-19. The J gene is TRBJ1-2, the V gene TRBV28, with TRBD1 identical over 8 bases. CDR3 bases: TGTGCCAGCAGCCTTACAGGGGGACGGTATGGCTACACCTTC. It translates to CASSLTGGRYGYTF.